This section outlines one T cell receptor beta chain sequence together with its context. Library preparation (for TCRbeta) was performed with unique molecular identifiers. MiXCR, run by TCRdb on the PCR reads, gives a single entry per CDR3 protein. The sample holds about 400,000 distinct CDR3 sequences, around 21% seen once. The entry originates in a study of T-cell reconstitution after alpha-beta-depleted transplantation in children. CDR3 length: 14 residues. The trim removed 1 base at V and 5 bases at J, leaving 8 bases unmatched. Germline V CDR1 and CDR2: DFQATT, SNEGSKA (reference sequence). Sequenced material: PBMCs from the stem cell graft donor, taken from the stem cell graft. This chain links TRBV20-1 with TRBJ2-7; 7 nucleotides align to TRBD2. This receptor was taken from a human donor who donated a stem cell graft to a child with acute myeloid leukemia. The CDR3 spells CSARVSGLRDEQYF. CDR3 DNA: TGCAGTGCTAGAGTCTCGGGACTAAGGGACGAGCAGTACTTC.